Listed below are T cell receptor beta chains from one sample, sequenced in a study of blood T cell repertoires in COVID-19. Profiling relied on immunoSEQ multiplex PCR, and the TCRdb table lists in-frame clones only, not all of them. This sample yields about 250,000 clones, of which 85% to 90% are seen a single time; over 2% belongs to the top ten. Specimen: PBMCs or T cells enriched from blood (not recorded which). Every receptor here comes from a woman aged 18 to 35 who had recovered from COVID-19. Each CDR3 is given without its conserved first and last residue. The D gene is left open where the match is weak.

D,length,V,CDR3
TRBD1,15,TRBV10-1,ASSETIQGLFNSPLH
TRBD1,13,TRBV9,ASSPGQGSYNEQF
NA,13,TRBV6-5,ASSYVSGVSYGYT
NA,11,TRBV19,ASSMQRGTEAF
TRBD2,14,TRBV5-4,ASSLLAGGLADTQY
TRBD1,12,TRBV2,AGQGVFSTDTQY
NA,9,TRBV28,ASSSRQPQH
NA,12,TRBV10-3,AISETKDDREAF
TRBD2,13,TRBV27,ASSSSGGSYNEQF
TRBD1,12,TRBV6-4,ASSDGQGADTQY
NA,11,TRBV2,ASVGRAGNTIY
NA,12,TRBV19,GSAGTSGANVLT
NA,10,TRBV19,ASSIGSNGYT
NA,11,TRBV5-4,ASSTGFLYGYT
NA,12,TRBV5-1,ASSLTGRDTEAF
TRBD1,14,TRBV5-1,ASSLIDRGTLSGYT
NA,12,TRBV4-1,ASSPGSSNSPLH
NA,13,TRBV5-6,ASSLARAGNQPQH
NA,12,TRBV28,ASSPLQQGYEQY
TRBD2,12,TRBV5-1,ASSLVLAGEEQY
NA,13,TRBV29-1,SVEDGQFRGGEQF
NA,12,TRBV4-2,ASSQDPQGYGYT
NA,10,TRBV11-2,ASSRTGDTQY
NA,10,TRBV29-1,SVAGGRNEQY
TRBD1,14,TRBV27,ASSLTARGNNSPLH
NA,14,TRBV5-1,ASSLDPSVSTDTQY
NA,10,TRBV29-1,SVAHYEETQY
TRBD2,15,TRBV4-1,ASSPPLLAGNTGELF
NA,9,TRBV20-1,SARGAHEQY
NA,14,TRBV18,ASIHGGGRRTETQY
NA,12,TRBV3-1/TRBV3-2,ASSQDRSGRELF
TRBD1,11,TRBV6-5,ASSRQGNQPQH
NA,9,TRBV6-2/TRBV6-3,ASSFPETQY
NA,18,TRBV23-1,ASSPGGRTRKDSRQNTIY
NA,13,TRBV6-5,ASRGGRASNQPQH
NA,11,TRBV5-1,ASSIGGDNSYT
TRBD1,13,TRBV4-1,ASSQEGQGDNEQF
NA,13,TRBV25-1,ASSAEGVSPYEQY
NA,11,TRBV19,ASSQHRNSPLH
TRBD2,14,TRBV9,ASSEDTSGVQETQY
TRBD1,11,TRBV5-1,ASREGANTEAF
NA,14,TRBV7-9,ASSNHRQTNTGELF